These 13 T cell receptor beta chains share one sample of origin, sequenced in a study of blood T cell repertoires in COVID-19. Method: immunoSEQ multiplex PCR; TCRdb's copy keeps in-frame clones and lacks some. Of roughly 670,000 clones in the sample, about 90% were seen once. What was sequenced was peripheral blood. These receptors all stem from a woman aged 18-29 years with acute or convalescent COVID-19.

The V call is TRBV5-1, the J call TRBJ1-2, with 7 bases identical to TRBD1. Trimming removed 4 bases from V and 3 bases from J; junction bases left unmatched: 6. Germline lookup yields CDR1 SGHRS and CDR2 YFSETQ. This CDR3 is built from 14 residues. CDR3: CASSLLQGYYGYTF. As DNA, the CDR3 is TGCGCCAGCAGCCTGCTACAGGGGTACTATGGCTACACCTTC.

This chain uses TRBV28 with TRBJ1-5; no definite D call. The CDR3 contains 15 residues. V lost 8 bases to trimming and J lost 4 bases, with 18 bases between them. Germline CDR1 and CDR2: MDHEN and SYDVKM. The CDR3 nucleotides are TGTGCCAGCGGCCCCGCGTGGGCTACAAATCAGCCCCAGCATTTT. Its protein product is CASGPAWATNQPQHF. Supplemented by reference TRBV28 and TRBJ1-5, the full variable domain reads DVKVTQSSRYLVKRTGEKVFLECVQDMDHENMFWYRQDPGLGLRLIYFSYDVKMKEKGDIPEGYSVSREKKERFSLILESASTNQTSMYLCASGPAWATNQPQHFGDGTRLSIL.

The CDR3 DNA sequence: TGTGCCACCAGTGGGTCAATCCGAGGGACCCAGTACTTC. It specifies CATSGSIRGTQYF. The chain links TRBV24-1 to TRBJ2-5, with D unclear. Trimming pared 5 bases from V and 7 bases from J, leaving 13 bases between. The CDR3 has 13 amino acids. Germline CDR1 reads KGHDR; CDR2 reads SFDVKD.

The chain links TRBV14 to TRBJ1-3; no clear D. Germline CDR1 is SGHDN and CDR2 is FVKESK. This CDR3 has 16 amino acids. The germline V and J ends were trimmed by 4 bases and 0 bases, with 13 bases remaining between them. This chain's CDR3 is CASSLLDGSSGNTIYF. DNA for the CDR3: TGTGCCAGCAGCCTCCTGGACGGGAGCTCTGGAAACACCATATATTTT.

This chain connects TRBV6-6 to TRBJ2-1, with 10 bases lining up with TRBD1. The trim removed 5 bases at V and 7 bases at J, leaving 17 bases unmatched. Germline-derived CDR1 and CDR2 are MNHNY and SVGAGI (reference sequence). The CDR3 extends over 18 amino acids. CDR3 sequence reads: CASSLLTARDRGPNEQFF. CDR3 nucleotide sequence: TGTGCCAGCAGTCTACTAACAGCCCGGGACAGGGGACCAAATGAGCAGTTCTTC.

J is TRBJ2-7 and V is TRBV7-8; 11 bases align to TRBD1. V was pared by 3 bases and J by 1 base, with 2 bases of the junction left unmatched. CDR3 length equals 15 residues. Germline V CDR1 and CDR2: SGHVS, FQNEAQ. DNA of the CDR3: TGTGCCAGCAGCTTGGGGACAGGGGGATCCTACGAGCAGTACTTC. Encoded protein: CASSLGTGGSYEQYF.

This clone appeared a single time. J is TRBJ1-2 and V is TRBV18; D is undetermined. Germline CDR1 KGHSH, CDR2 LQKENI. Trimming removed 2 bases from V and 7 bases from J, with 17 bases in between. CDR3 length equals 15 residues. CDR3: CASSPTSAGEGGYTF. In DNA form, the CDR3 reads TGTGCCAGCTCACCAACTTCGGCAGGTGAAGGTGGCTACACCTTC.

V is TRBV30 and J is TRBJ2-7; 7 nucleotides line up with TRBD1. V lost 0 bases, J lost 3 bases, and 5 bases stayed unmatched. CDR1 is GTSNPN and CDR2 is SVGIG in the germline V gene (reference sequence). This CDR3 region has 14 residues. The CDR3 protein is CAWSVGGQHYEQYF. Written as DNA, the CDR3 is TGTGCCTGGAGTGTAGGGGGCCAGCACTACGAGCAGTACTTC. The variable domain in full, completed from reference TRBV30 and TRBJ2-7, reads SQTIHQWPATLVQPVGSPLSLECTVEGTSNPNLYWYRQAAGRGLQLLFYSVGIGQISSEVPQNLSASRPQDRQFILSSKKLLLSDSGFYLCAWSVGGQHYEQYFGPGTRLTVT.

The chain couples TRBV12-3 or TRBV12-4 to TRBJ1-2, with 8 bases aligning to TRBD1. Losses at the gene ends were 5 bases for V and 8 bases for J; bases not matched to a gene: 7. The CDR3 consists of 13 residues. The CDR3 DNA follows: TGTGCCAGCAGTCCCCAACAGGGGGACGGCTACACCTTC. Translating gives CASSPQQGDGYTF.

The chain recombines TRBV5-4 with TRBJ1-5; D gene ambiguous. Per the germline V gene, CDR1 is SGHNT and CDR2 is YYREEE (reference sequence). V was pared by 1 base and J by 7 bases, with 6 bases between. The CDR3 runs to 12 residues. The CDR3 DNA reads TGTGCCAGCAGCTTGAACGGGCAGCCCCAGCATTTT. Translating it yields CASSLNGQPQHF.

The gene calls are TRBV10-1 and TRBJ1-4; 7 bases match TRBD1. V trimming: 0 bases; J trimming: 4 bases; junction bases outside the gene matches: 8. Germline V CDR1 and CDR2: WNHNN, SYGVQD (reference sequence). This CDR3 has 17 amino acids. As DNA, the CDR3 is TGCGCCAGCAGTGAGTCGAGGAGGGGGCGCGGTAATGAAAAACTGTTTTTT. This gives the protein CASSESRRGRGNEKLFF.

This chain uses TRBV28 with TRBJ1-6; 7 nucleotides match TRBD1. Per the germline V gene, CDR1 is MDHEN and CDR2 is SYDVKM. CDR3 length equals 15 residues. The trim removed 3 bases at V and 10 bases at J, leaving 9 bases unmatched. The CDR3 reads CASSLLRQGFSPLHF. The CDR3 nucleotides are TGTGCCAGCAGTTTGCTCAGACAGGGATTCTCACCCCTCCACTTT.

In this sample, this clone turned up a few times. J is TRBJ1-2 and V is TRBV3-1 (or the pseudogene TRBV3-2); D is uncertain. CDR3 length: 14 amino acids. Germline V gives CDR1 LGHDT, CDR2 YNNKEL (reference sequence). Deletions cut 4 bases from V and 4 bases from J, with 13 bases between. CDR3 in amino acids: CASSPMSWSYGYTF. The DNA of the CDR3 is TGTGCCAGCAGCCCCATGTCGTGGAGCTATGGCTACACCTTC.